One sample yielded the 30 T cell receptor beta chains listed below, sequenced in a study of beta chain features in type 1 diabetes. Study-wide results and caveats: Type 1 diabetes patients had TCRB CDR3s that were shorter (moderately but significantly so) in all four CD4+ subsets.

TCRB transcripts that were expressed got sequenced, as all of the isolated RNA had been reverse transcribed. Some clones are missing from TCRdb's copy, which holds only in-frame ones; the method was immunoSEQ multiplex PCR. The table shows about 170,000 clones, with 7.5% to 8.5% occurring only once. What these receptors recognize is not known. Material for sequencing was central memory CD4+ T cells from blood. All receptors come from a man between 18 and 29 years old with type 1 diabetes.

This clone was counted between two and nine times. The chain combines TRBV11-2 with TRBJ2-7; perhaps TRBD1 as D (5 bases). V lost 1 base and J 2 bases, leaving 12 bases between the germline ends. The CDR3 is made up of 15 amino acids. The germline gives CDR1 SGHAT, CDR2 FQNNGV. The CDR3 spells CASSLGVAGPYEQYF. In DNA, the CDR3 is TGTGCCAGCAGCTTAGGAGTGGCAGGGCCCTACGAGCAGTACTTC.

V is TRBV19 and J is TRBJ1-5; D is possibly TRBD1 (6 bases). Germline assignment: CDR1 LNHDA and CDR2 SQIVND (reference sequence). V lost 2 bases, J lost 3 bases, and 17 bases lay in between. This CDR3 region has 17 residues. The CDR3 region is CASSITGAGEINQPQHF. Here the CDR3 DNA reads TGTGCCAGTAGTATAACAGGAGCAGGGGAAATCAATCAGCCCCAGCATTTT.

A few counts support this clone. J is TRBJ2-1 and V is TRBV20-1; maybe TRBD1 (5 bases). Germline loops: CDR1 DFQATT, CDR2 SNEGSKA (reference sequence). Between the trimmed V and J ends, which lost 4 bases and 6 bases, there was a span of 7 bases. The CDR3 runs to 11 residues. The CDR3 sequence is CSAIQGNEQFF. CDR3 DNA sequence: TGCAGTGCTATTCAGGGCAATGAGCAGTTCTTC.

The gene calls are TRBV6-1 and TRBJ2-2; 8 bases match TRBD1. Germline V gene sequence: CDR1 MNHNS, CDR2 SASEGT. The length of the CDR3 is 13 residues. After removal of 7 bases from V and 4 bases from J, the junction contained 2 bases not matched to a gene. The CDR3 DNA sequence: TGTGCCAGCACCCAGGGGGCCACCGGGGAGCTGTTTTTT. This encodes CASTQGATGELFF.

This clone turned up a few times. This chain uses TRBV5-1 with TRBJ2-7; 10 nucleotides agree with TRBD2. The CDR3 loop spans 16 amino acids. The J segment lost 5 bases and the V segment lost 4 bases, leaving 12 bases of the junction unmatched. Germline assignment: CDR1 SGHRS and CDR2 YFSETQ. The CDR3 protein is CASSAEASGRYHEQYF. The CDR3 nucleotides are TGCGCCAGCAGCGCCGAAGCTAGCGGGAGATACCACGAGCAGTACTTC.

This clone was detected a few times. The V and J genes are TRBV30 and TRBJ2-2, with a weak D call TRBD1 (5 bases). Germline assignment: CDR1 GTSNPN and CDR2 SVGIG (reference sequence). The CDR3 has 16 residues. V gave up 7 bases and J gave up 2 bases, with 20 bases separating them. The CDR3 sequence is CASTLGASSNTGELFF. CDR3 nucleotide sequence: TGTGCCTCGACCCTAGGGGCGTCGAGTAACACCGGGGAGCTGTTTTTT.

This clone was observed a few times. The chain carries TRBV28 and TRBJ2-5, with 12 bases aligning to TRBD2. Germline V gene sequence: CDR1 MDHEN, CDR2 SYDVKM. CDR3 length: 12 residues. Trimming took 5 bases from V and 11 from J; bases not matched to a gene: 3. The chain's CDR3 is CASSNLAGGQYF. CDR3 sequence (DNA): TGTGCCAGCAGTAACCTAGCGGGAGGGCAGTACTTC.

This clone was detected a few times. CDR3 coding DNA: TGTGCCTACTCTATCACAGATACGCAGTATTTT. Translating gives CAYSITDTQYF. The V and J genes are TRBV30 and TRBJ2-3; D uncertain. The CDR3 runs 11 residues. Germline CDR1 is GTSNPN and CDR2 is SVGIG (reference sequence). The V gene lost 7 bases and the J gene lost 2 bases, with 7 bases spanning the gap.

This clone showed up just a few times. The chain employs TRBV18 and TRBJ2-7; 7 bases are shared with TRBD2. Looked up from germline, CDR1 is KGHSH and CDR2 is LQKENI. Germline trimming cut 5 bases from V and 6 bases from J; bases unmatched to any gene: 10. The CDR3 consists of 14 residues. CDR3 protein: CASSFRGEGLEQYF. In DNA form, the CDR3 reads TGTGCCAGCTCATTCCGGGGGGAGGGCCTCGAGCAGTACTTC.

The genes are TRBV10-1 and TRBJ2-1, with D unclear. The CDR3 runs 13 residues. Trimming left V 2 bases short and J 8 bases short, with 10 bases between. The germline CDR1 and CDR2 sequences are WNHNN and SYGVQD (reference sequence). The DNA for the CDR3 is TGCGCCAGCAGTGAGGTAGCTGGTCATGAGCAGTTCTTC. It is translated as CASSEVAGHEQFF.

V usage is TRBV5-4 and J usage is TRBJ2-1, with 11 nucleotides matching TRBD2. V gave up 1 base and J gave up 4 bases; unmatched junction bases: 10. The CDR3 is 18 amino acids. From germline, CDR1 is SGHNT and CDR2 YYREEE (reference sequence). The CDR3 nucleotides are TGTGCCAGCAGCTTGAACCTCTTAGCGGGGGGGATGTACAATGAGCAGTTCTTC. This gives the protein CASSLNLLAGGMYNEQFF.

The V call is TRBV7-2, the J call TRBJ1-6; 8 bases line up with TRBD1. Unmatched junction bases numbered 5, after V lost 4 bases and J lost 6 bases. In germline, CDR1 is SGHTA, CDR2 FQGNSA. The CDR3 consists of 15 residues. CDR3: CASSSDRVGNSPLHF. The CDR3 DNA reads as TGTGCCAGCAGCTCGGACAGGGTGGGTAATTCACCCCTCCACTTT.

This clone was seen only a few times. The chain has TRBV27 and TRBJ2-2, with no clear D. The V gene's germline CDR1 is MNHEY and CDR2 SMNVEV (reference sequence). This CDR3 has 14 residues. Trimming removed 5 bases from V and 4 bases from J, with 11 bases in between. As DNA, the CDR3 is TGTGCCAGCAGTCCCCGCGACATCACCGGGGAGCTGTTTTTT. It codes for CASSPRDITGELFF.

The V call is TRBV27, the J call TRBJ2-2, with a tentative D call TRBD1 (5 bases). The CDR3 sequence is 13 residues long. Germline lookup yields CDR1 MNHEY and CDR2 SMNVEV (reference sequence). Trimming cost V 8 bases and J 4 bases, with 11 bases left between them. CDR3: CASGVQGTGELFF. CDR3 sequence (DNA): TGTGCCAGCGGGGTCCAGGGCACCGGGGAGCTGTTTTTT.

This clone came up a few times. The V and J genes are TRBV6-6 and TRBJ2-3, with 9 positions matching TRBD2. This CDR3 spans 16 amino acids. The germline CDR1 and CDR2 sequences are MNHNY and SVGAGI (reference sequence). J gave up 5 bases and V 5 bases, and 11 bases lay outside the gene matches. CDR3 residues: CASSHFAGGQGDTQYF. CDR3 DNA: TGTGCCAGCAGTCACTTCGCGGGGGGGCAAGGAGATACGCAGTATTTT.

The chain carries TRBV6-4 and TRBJ2-2, with 8 bases fitting TRBD1. This CDR3 comprises 14 residues. CDR1 and CDR2 from the germline V gene are MRHNA and SNTAGT. J was trimmed by 2 bases and V by 6 bases; bases with no gene match: 2. For the CDR3, the DNA is TGTGCCAGCAGAGGGACAGGAAACACCGGGGAGCTGTTTTTT. Translated: CASRGTGNTGELFF.

Notes on this clone: The junction differs from germline at one of its ends, possibly a read error. The chain's CDR3 is CASSSDPGTGGLLDF. The CDR3 region has the DNA TGTGCCAGCAGCTCCGACCCCGGGACAGGGGGCCTGCTTGACTTC. The V gene is TRBV5-4, the J gene TRBJ1-2, with 12 bases identical to TRBD1. The CDR3 sequence is 15 residues long. The germline V gene encodes CDR1 SGHNT and CDR2 YYREEE (reference sequence).

In this sample, this clone turned up a few times. This chain joins TRBV5-6 and TRBJ1-5; D remains ambiguous. The germline V gene encodes CDR1 SGHDT and CDR2 YYEEEE. Trimming left V 4 bases short and J 1 base short, with 9 bases between. This CDR3 spans 14 amino acids. CDR3 amino acids: CASSRRASNQPQHF. CDR3 nucleotide sequence: TGTGCCAGCAGCCGGCGGGCCAGCAATCAGCCCCAGCATTTT. The entire variable domain, with the rest obtained from reference TRBV5-6 and TRBJ1-5, is as follows: DAGVTQSPTHLIKTRGQQVTLRCSPKSGHDTVSWYQQALGQGPQFIFQYYEEEERQRGNFPDRFSGHQFPNYSSELNVNALLLGDSALYLCASSRRASNQPQHFGDGTRLSIL.

V usage is TRBV5-1 and J usage is TRBJ2-3; D is ambiguous. Trimming removed 3 bases at V and 0 bases at J, with 14 bases between. This CDR3 is built from 16 residues. From germline, CDR1 is SGHRS and CDR2 YFSETQ. The CDR3 DNA follows: TGCGCCAGCAGCTCACAGAGAGCCCTTAGCACAGATACGCAGTATTTT. Encoded protein: CASSSQRALSTDTQYF.

The chain recombines TRBV4-1 with TRBJ2-2; a possible D gene is TRBD2 (7 bases). Germline assignment: CDR1 MGHRA and CDR2 YSYEKL. The ends were cut back, 0 bases at V and 3 bases at J, with 26 bases in the middle. There are 21 residues in the CDR3. The CDR3 region has the DNA TGCGCCAGCAGCCAAGATATCGCGCTGGAAAACCGGGGGGCGCACACCGGGGAGCTGTTTTTT. It yields the protein CASSQDIALENRGAHTGELFF.

As regards this clone: An end of the junction does not agree with germline; a read error may underlie this. The V and J genes are TRBV28 and TRBJ1-1; possible D gene TRBD1, 5 bases. Looked up from germline, CDR1 is MDHEN and CDR2 is SYDVKM. This CDR3 contains 14 residues. The CDR3 here is CASRLFGAGTEAFF. DNA of the CDR3: TGTGCCAGCCGTTTATTCGGGGCGGGAACTGAAGCTTTCTTT.

This clone turned up a few times. The gene calls are TRBV29-1 and TRBJ2-3; tentative D call: TRBD2 (5 bases). Germline V gene lookup returns CDR1 SQVTM and CDR2 ANQGSEA. Trimming took off 4 bases at V and 8 bases at J, with 13 bases between the two ends. This CDR3 is 12 amino acids long. This chain's CDR3 is CSVGGPDGTQYF. The CDR3, as DNA: TGCAGCGTTGGAGGGCCAGACGGTACGCAGTATTTT.

The chain joins TRBV11-2 to TRBJ2-7; 10 bases line up with TRBD1. The V and J ends lost 5 bases and 7 bases, in that order; junction bases with no gene match: 8. The CDR3 totals 14 residues. CDR1 and CDR2 from the germline V gene are SGHAT and FQNNGV. CDR3 amino acids: CASSLGQGGYEQYF. In nucleotides, the CDR3 is TGTGCCAGCAGCCTTGGACAGGGGGGGTATGAGCAGTACTTC. The full variable domain, completed using reference TRBV11-2 and TRBJ2-7, is EAGVAQSPRYKIIEKRQSVAFWCNPISGHATLYWYQQILGQGPKLLIQFQNNGVVDDSQLPKDRFSAERLKGVDSTLKIQPAKLEDSAVYLCASSLGQGGYEQYFGPGTRLTVT.

The J gene is TRBJ1-1, the V gene TRBV5-1; 7 bases fit TRBD1. The CDR3 loop spans 13 amino acids. CDR1 and CDR2 (germline): SGHRS, YFSETQ. V shed 4 bases, J shed 10 bases, and the junction held 10 bases outside the gene matches. The DNA for the CDR3 is TGCGCCAGCAGCGTGACAGGGTCGTCGGTAGCTTTCTTT. It yields the protein CASSVTGSSVAFF.

V is TRBV10-3 and J is TRBJ1-1; no clear D. The CDR3 loop spans 15 amino acids. Germline V gene data show CDR1 as ENHRY and CDR2 as SYGVKD. With 3 bases removed from V and 1 base from J, the gap between germline ends came to 12 bases. The chain's CDR3 is CAISESPQKNTEAFF. CDR3 DNA: TGTGCCATCAGTGAATCTCCACAGAAGAACACTGAAGCTTTCTTT.

The chain recombines TRBV5-8 with TRBJ2-3; D is perhaps TRBD1 (6 bases). The CDR3 loop spans 14 amino acids. Trimming cost V 0 bases and J 1 base, with 6 bases left between them. The germline CDR1 and CDR2 sequences are SGHTS and YDEGEE. CDR3 protein: CASSLGTGTDTQYF. CDR3 DNA: TGTGCCAGCAGCTTGGGGACAGGCACAGATACGCAGTATTTT.

This clone was counted a single time. This chain uses TRBV28 with TRBJ1-4, with D perhaps matching TRBD1 (5 bases). Trimming stripped 7 bases from V and 1 base from J, with 13 bases between. CDR1 is MDHEN and CDR2 is SYDVKM in the germline V gene. The CDR3 length is 15 residues. In nucleotides, the CDR3 is TGTGCCAGCAAGGGCAGGGTAGGAACTAATGAAAAACTGTTTTTT. Protein product: CASKGRVGTNEKLFF.

This clone was recorded a few times. V usage is TRBV5-6 and J usage is TRBJ1-6; perhaps TRBD1 as D (6 bases). Trimming stripped 0 bases from V and 0 bases from J, with 13 bases between. The CDR3 is made up of 18 amino acids. CDR1 SGHDT and CDR2 YYEEEE come from the germline V gene. The chain's CDR3 is CASSLGLDRSSYNSPLHF. CDR3 DNA sequence: TGTGCCAGCAGCTTGGGACTTGACAGGAGCTCCTATAATTCACCCCTCCACTTT.

This clone was seen a handful of times. The chain is built from TRBV30 and TRBJ2-7, with 11 bases matching TRBD2. The CDR3 is 17 residues long. V shed 2 bases, J shed 0 bases, and the junction held 9 bases outside the gene matches. CDR1 is GTSNPN and CDR2 is SVGIG in the germline V gene (reference sequence). CDR3 sequence (DNA): TGTGCCTGGAGTCGAGCCGGGACTAGCGGTAACTCCTACGAGCAGTACTTC. The encoded protein is CAWSRAGTSGNSYEQYF.

This clone was counted only a few times. The V and J genes are TRBV4-3 and TRBJ2-2; 10 positions match TRBD2. The CDR3 consists of 18 residues. From germline, CDR1 is LGHNA and CDR2 YSLEER. V lost 0 bases and J lost 2; bases outside the gene matches: 6. The CDR3 loop is CASSQDWIAGGNTGELFF. DNA of the CDR3: TGCGCCAGCAGCCAAGATTGGATAGCGGGGGGAAACACCGGGGAGCTGTTTTTT.